These 20 T cell receptor beta chains were all obtained from the same sample, sequenced in a study of T cells in Graves' hyperthyroidism and ophthalmopathy. It was RNA transcripts that yielded the amplified TCR beta CDR3 regions. TCR CDR3 underwent first-round RT-PCR with the HTBI primer set. TCRdb analysed the multiplex PCR reads with MiXCR anew, one entry per CDR3 protein. The sample includes 200,000 to 300,000 distinct CDR3 sequences, roughly a quarter of them seen just once. The specimen was blood. The receptors shown here come from a woman in her 40s with Graves' ophthalmopathy.

This clonotype was seen ten or more times. The gene calls are TRBV4-2 and TRBJ1-1; D is unresolved. The germline CDR1 and CDR2 sequences are LGHNA and YNFKEQ. The V end was cut by 0 bases, the J end by 0 bases, with 11 bases between. This CDR3 comprises 16 residues. The CDR3 spells CASSQDGPTMNTEAFF. The DNA for the CDR3 is TGTGCCAGCAGCCAAGATGGTCCTACGATGAACACTGAAGCTTTCTTT.

Ten or more counts support this clonotype. This chain connects TRBV28 to TRBJ1-1; D is undetermined. Germline V gives CDR1 MDHEN, CDR2 SYDVKM. The CDR3 has 14 residues. The V end was cut by 2 bases, the J end by 0 bases, with 7 bases between. The chain's CDR3 is CASSLGRMNTEAFF. For the CDR3, the DNA is TGTGCCAGCAGTTTAGGCCGGATGAACACTGAAGCTTTCTTT. The full variable domain, in which reference TRBV28 and TRBJ1-1 provide the parts outside the CDR3, is DVKVTQSSRYLVKRTGEKVFLECVQDMDHENMFWYRQDPGLGLRLIYFSYDVKMKEKGDIPEGYSVSREKKERFSLILESASTNQTSMYLCASSLGRMNTEAFFGQGTRLTVV.

This clonotype was seen more than once but under ten times. The chain links TRBV15 to TRBJ2-5, with D hard to call. CDR1 LNHNV and CDR2 YYDKDF come from the germline V gene (reference sequence). The germline V and J ends were trimmed by 1 base and 0 bases, with 6 bases remaining between them. The CDR3 sequence is 14 residues long. CDR3 coding DNA: TGTGCCACCAGCAGAGCGACTTACCAAGAGACCCAGTACTTC. This sequence encodes CATSRATYQETQYF.

This clonotype was seen many times. This chain joins TRBV28 and TRBJ1-2, with a tentative D call TRBD1 (6 bases). Germline CDR1 MDHEN, CDR2 SYDVKM. Trimming removed 8 bases from V and 4 bases from J, with 23 bases in between. This CDR3 is built from 16 residues. The chain's CDR3 is CASLQGPLAGAYGYTF. DNA for the CDR3: TGTGCCAGCCTTCAGGGGCCGCTTGCTGGGGCCTATGGCTACACCTTC.

In its sample, this clonotype was seen many times. This rearrangement joins TRBV27 to TRBJ1-1; TRBD1 matches 8 bases. Trimming removed 4 bases from V and 6 bases from J; junction bases left unmatched: 4. The CDR3 extends over 13 amino acids. Germline V gene lookup returns CDR1 MNHEY and CDR2 SMNVEV (reference sequence). The CDR3 DNA sequence: TGTGCCAGCAGTTACGACAGGGGAGCTGAAGCTTTCTTT. The encoded protein is CASSYDRGAEAFF.

This clonotype was recorded many times. This sequence joins TRBV7-8 and TRBJ2-2; a possible D gene is TRBD2 (6 bases). Germline V lookup: CDR1 SGHVS, CDR2 FQNEAQ. This CDR3 region has 15 residues. Trimming took 7 bases from V and 0 from J, leaving 12 bases between them. The CDR3 coding sequence is TGTGCCAGCACCTGGGGGGAGCCGAACACCGGGGAGCTGTTTTTT. Translation: CASTWGEPNTGELFF. The full variable domain, completed using reference TRBV7-8 and TRBJ2-2, is GAGVSQSPRYKVAKRGQDVALRCDPISGHVSLFWYQQALGQGPEFLTYFQNEAQLDKSGLPSDRFFAERPEGSVSTLKIQRTQQEDSAVYLCASTWGEPNTGELFFGEGSRLTVL.

Of note for this clonotype: One junction end does not reproduce the germline sequence, and a read error may be involved. The gene calls are TRBV5-1 and TRBJ2-6; D remains unclear. The CDR3 contains 18 residues. Germline V gene data show CDR1 as SGHRS and CDR2 as YFSETQ. CDR3 sequence: CASSPSQFPSSAANVLTF. CDR3 sequence (DNA): TGCGCCAGCAGCCCAAGTCAGTTCCCTTCCTCTGCGGCCAACGTCCTGACTTTC.

This clonotype was seen a few times. The gene calls are TRBV19 and TRBJ2-7; TRBD2 agrees at 10 bases. The CDR3 consists of 15 residues. CDR1 LNHDA and CDR2 SQIVND come from the germline V gene (reference sequence). V shed 5 bases and J 3 bases; nucleotides not matched to a gene: 7. DNA of the CDR3: TGTGCCAGTAGTTTCGGGACTAGCGCGTTCTACGAGCAGTACTTC. Translated, it gives CASSFGTSAFYEQYF.

The CDR3 here is CASGPFNQPQHF. CDR3 bases: TGTGCTAGTGGCCCGTTTAATCAGCCCCAGCATTTT. The chain recombines TRBV12-5 with TRBJ1-5; the D is unclear. Germline V gene lookup returns CDR1 LGHNT and CDR2 FRNRAP. V was cut by 6 bases and J by 4 bases, with 7 bases left in between. The CDR3 sequence is 12 residues long.

This clonotype came up a few times. A clone one base away is much larger, so this may be a read error. The gene calls are TRBV5-1 and TRBJ2-6, with unresolved D. Germline lookup yields CDR1 SGHRS and CDR2 YFSETQ. This CDR3 contains 14 residues. V gave up 4 bases and J gave up 6 bases, with 11 bases separating them. In nucleotides, the CDR3 is TGCGCCAGCAGCCTCGGCGGCGTGGCCAACGTCCTGACTTTC. It is translated as CASSLGGVANVLTF.

This clonotype was found once. The chain combines TRBV12-3 or TRBV12-4 with TRBJ2-5, with 11 bases lining up with TRBD2. Unmatched junction bases numbered 3, after V lost 6 bases and J lost 0 bases. This CDR3 is 15 amino acids long. As DNA, the CDR3 is TGTGCCAGCAGGCAGACTAGCGGGGACCAAGAGACCCAGTACTTC. Protein: CASRQTSGDQETQYF.

The rearrangement links TRBV10-3 to TRBJ2-2; D ambiguous. V was cut by 7 bases and J by 8 bases, with 14 bases left in between. Germline V gene data show CDR1 as ENHRY and CDR2 as SYGVKD. This CDR3 is 13 amino acids long. The CDR3 loop reads CAITPGALGELFF. Here the CDR3 DNA reads TGTGCCATCACTCCAGGCGCCCTGGGGGAGCTGTTTTTT.

This clonotype was counted ten times or more. The chain links TRBV6-5 to TRBJ1-2; 7 bases align to TRBD1. Germline V lookup: CDR1 MNHEY, CDR2 SVGAGI. This CDR3 region has 14 residues. V lost 4 bases and J lost 2; bases outside the gene matches: 4. CDR3 in amino acids: CASSSGTVNYGYTF. For the CDR3, the DNA is TGTGCCAGCAGTTCCGGGACAGTAAACTATGGCTACACCTTC.

The V and J genes are TRBV28 and TRBJ2-5; unclear D gene. Germline V gene sequence: CDR1 MDHEN, CDR2 SYDVKM. The germline V and J ends were trimmed by 1 base and 5 bases, with 11 bases remaining between them. The CDR3 contains 14 residues. The CDR3: CASSLLGNWETQYF. DNA of the CDR3: TGTGCCAGCAGTTTATTGGGGAATTGGGAGACCCAGTACTTC.

This clonotype has only one observation. The rearrangement uses TRBV30 and TRBJ1-1; D ambiguous. V lost 0 bases and J lost 9, with 11 bases in between. In germline, CDR1 is GTSNPN, CDR2 SVGIG (reference sequence). CDR3 length: 12 residues. The CDR3 DNA is TGTGCCTGGAGTGTTCCGGCAGGAAAAGCTTTCTTT. Its translation: CAWSVPAGKAFF. Using reference TRBV30 and TRBJ1-1 for the parts outside the CDR3, the full variable domain is SQTIHQWPATLVQPVGSPLSLECTVEGTSNPNLYWYRQAAGRGLQLLFYSVGIGQISSEVPQNLSASRPQDRQFILSSKKLLLSDSGFYLCAWSVPAGKAFFGQGTRLTVV.

The chain couples TRBV6-2 or TRBV6-3 to TRBJ2-7; no clear D gene. The CDR3 consists of 17 residues. Deletions cut 7 bases from V and 6 bases from J, with 28 bases between. Looked up from germline, CDR1 is MNHEY and CDR2 is SVGEGT. The CDR3 DNA sequence: TGTGCCAGCACCCCCCGGGCAGGTGGGGTTCTAGGATCCGAGCAGTACTTC. Amino acids: CASTPRAGGVLGSEQYF.

The chain recombines TRBV28 with TRBJ2-7, with unresolved D. Trimming took 4 bases from V and 3 from J, leaving 19 bases between them. This CDR3 has 16 residues. The germline V gene encodes CDR1 MDHEN and CDR2 SYDVKM. The CDR3 DNA reads TGTGCCAGCAGTTCGCCTCCCCGCGGAAGGAGCTACGAGCAGTACTTC. This translates into CASSSPPRGRSYEQYF.

This clonotype was detected ten times or more. This chain connects TRBV27 to TRBJ2-7; 9 nucleotides align to TRBD1. Per the germline V gene, CDR1 is MNHEY and CDR2 is SMNVEV (reference sequence). J lost 3 bases, V lost 8 bases, and 5 bases had no gene match. The CDR3 totals 13 residues. CDR3 protein: CASGTGGNYEQYF. The DNA of the CDR3 is TGTGCCAGCGGAACAGGGGGCAACTACGAGCAGTACTTC.

This clonotype was recorded at least ten times. The chain has TRBV5-1 and TRBJ2-7; 11 bases are a match to TRBD2. Per the germline V gene, CDR1 is SGHRS and CDR2 is YFSETQ. The J segment lost 4 bases and the V segment lost 0 bases, leaving 3 bases of the junction unmatched. The CDR3 spans 15 residues. CDR3 in amino acids: CASSLGLAGLYEQYF. The CDR3 DNA follows: TGCGCCAGCAGCTTGGGACTAGCGGGATTATACGAGCAGTACTTC.

This clonotype was counted at least ten times. The V gene is TRBV11-2, the J gene TRBJ2-2; possible D gene TRBD2, 6 bases. Trimming cost V 0 bases and J 7 bases, with 9 bases left between them. CDR1 and CDR2 from the germline V gene are SGHAT and FQNNGV. This CDR3 contains 14 residues. CDR3 loop: CASSLDGGNGELFF. The CDR3 bases are TGTGCCAGCAGCTTAGACGGGGGTAACGGGGAGCTGTTTTTT.